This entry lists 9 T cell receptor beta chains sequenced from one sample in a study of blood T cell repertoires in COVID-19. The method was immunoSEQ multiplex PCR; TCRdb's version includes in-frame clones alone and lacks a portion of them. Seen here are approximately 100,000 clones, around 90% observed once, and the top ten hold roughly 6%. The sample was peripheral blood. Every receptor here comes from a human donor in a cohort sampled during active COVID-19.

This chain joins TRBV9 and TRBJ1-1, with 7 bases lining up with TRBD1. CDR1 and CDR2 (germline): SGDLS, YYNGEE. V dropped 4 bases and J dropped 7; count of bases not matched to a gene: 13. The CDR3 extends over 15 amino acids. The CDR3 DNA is TGTGCCAGCAGCCTCGACCTCCGGGACAGTATTGAAGCTTTCTTT. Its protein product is CASSLDLRDSIEAFF.

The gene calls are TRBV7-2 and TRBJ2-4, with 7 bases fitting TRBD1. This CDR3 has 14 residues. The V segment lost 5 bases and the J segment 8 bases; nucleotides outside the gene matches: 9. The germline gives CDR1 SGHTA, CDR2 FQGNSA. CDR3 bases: TGTGCCAGCAGCCCGACACAGGGGTTAGACATTCAGTACTTC. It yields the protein CASSPTQGLDIQYF.

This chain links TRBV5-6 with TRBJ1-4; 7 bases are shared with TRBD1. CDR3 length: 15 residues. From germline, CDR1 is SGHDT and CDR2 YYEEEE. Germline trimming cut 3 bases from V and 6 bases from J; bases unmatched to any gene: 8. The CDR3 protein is CASSSVGTVHEKLFF. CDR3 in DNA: TGTGCCAGCAGCTCAGTTGGGACAGTGCATGAAAAACTGTTTTTT.

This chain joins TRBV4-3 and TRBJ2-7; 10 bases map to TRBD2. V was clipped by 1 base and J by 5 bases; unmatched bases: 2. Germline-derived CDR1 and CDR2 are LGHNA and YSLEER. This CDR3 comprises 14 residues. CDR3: CASSQASGSDEQYF. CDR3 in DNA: TGCGCCAGCAGCCAAGCTAGCGGGAGTGACGAGCAGTACTTC.

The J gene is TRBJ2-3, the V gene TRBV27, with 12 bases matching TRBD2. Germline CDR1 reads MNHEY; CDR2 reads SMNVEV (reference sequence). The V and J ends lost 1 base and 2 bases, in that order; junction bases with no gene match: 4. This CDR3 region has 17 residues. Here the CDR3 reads CASSLLGLAGITDTQYF. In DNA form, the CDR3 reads TGTGCCAGCAGTTTATTAGGACTAGCGGGGATCACAGATACGCAGTATTTT.

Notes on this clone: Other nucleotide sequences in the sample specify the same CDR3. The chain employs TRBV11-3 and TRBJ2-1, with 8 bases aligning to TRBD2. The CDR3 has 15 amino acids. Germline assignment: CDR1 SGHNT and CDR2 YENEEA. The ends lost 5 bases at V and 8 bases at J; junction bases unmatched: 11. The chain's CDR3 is CASSKASGLLHEQFF. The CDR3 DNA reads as TGTGCCAGCAGCAAGGCTAGCGGGTTGTTGCATGAGCAGTTCTTC.

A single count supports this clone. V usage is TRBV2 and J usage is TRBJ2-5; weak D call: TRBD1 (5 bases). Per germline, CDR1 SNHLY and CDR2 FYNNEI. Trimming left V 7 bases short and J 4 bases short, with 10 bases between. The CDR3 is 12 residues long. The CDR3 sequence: CASTQTAETQYF. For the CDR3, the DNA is TGTGCCAGCACTCAGACAGCAGAGACCCAGTACTTC.

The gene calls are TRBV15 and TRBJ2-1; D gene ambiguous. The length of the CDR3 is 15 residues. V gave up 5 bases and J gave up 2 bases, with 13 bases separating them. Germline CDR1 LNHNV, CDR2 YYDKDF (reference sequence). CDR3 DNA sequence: TGTGCCACCAGCGAGGCCGGAAGCCCCTACAATGAGCAGTTCTTC. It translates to CATSEAGSPYNEQFF.

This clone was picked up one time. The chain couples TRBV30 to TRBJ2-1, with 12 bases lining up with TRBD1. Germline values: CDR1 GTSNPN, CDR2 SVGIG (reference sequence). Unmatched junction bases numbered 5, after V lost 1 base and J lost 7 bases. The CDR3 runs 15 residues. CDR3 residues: CAWSGGTGGWNEQFF. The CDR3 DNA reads TGTGCCTGGAGTGGGGGGACAGGGGGCTGGAATGAGCAGTTCTTC.